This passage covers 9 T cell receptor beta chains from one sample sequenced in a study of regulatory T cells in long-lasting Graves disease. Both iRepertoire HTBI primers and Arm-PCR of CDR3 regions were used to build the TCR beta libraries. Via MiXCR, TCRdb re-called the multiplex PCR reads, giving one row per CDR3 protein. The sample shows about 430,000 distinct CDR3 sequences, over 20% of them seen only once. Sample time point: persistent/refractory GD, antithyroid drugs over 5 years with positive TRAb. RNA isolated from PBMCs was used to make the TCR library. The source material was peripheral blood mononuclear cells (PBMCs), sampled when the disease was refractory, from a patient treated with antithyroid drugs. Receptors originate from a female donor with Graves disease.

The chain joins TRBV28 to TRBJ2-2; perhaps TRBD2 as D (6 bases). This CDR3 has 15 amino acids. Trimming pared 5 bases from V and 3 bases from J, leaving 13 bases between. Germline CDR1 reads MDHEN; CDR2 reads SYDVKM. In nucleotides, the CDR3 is TGTGCCAGCAGTGTTACCGGGACTGACACCGGGGAGCTGTTTTTT. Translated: CASSVTGTDTGELFF.

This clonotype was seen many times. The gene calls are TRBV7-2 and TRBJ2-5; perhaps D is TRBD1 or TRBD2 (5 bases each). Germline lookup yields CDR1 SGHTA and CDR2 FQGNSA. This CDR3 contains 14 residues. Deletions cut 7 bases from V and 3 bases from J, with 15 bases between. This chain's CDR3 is CASNDRGFEETQYF. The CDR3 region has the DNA TGTGCCAGCAACGACCGGGGCTTTGAAGAGACCCAGTACTTC.

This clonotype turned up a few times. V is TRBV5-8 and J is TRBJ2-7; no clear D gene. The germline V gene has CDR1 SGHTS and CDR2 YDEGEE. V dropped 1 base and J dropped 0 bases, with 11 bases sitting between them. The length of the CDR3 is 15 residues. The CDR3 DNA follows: TGTGCCAGCAGCTTGATCCGAATCACCTCCTACGAGCAGTACTTC. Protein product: CASSLIRITSYEQYF.

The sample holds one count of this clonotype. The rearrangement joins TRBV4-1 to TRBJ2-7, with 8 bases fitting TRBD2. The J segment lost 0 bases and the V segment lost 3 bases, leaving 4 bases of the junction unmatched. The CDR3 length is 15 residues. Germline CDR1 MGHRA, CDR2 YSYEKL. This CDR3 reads CASSHLAGSSYEQYF. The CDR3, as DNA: TGCGCCAGCAGCCACCTAGCGGGTAGCTCCTACGAGCAGTACTTC.

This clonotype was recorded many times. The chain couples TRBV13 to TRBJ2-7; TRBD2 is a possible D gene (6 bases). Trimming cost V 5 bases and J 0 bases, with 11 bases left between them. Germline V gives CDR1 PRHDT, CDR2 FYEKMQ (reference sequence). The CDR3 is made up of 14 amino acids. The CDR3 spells CASSPASASYEQYF. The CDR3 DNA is TGTGCCAGCAGCCCGGCTAGCGCCTCCTACGAGCAGTACTTC.

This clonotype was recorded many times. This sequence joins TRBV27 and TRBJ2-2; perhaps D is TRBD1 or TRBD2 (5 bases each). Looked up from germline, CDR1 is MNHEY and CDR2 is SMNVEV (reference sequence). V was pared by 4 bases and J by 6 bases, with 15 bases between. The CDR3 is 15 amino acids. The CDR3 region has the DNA TGTGCCAGCAGTTCTCCCGGGGCCGGGGCCGGGGAGCTGTTTTTT. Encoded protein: CASSSPGAGAGELFF.

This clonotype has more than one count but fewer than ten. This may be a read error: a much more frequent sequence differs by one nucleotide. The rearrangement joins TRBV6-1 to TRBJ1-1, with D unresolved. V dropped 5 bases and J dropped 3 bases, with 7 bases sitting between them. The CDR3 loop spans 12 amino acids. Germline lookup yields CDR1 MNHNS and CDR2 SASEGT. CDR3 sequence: CASSTGYTEAFF. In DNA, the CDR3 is TGTGCCAGCAGTACCGGGTACACTGAAGCTTTCTTT.

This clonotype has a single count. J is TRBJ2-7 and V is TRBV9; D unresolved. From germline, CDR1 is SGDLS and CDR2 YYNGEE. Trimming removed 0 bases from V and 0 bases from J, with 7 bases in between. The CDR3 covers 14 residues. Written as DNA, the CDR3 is TGTGCCAGCAGCGTAGACGGTCTCTCCTACGAGCAGTACTTC. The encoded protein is CASSVDGLSYEQYF.

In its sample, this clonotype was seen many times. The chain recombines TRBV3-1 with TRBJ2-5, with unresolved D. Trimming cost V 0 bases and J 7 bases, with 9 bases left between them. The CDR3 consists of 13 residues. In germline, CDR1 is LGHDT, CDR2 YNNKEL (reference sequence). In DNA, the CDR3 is TGTGCCAGCAGCCAAGATCCCCAGCCGACCCAGTACTTC. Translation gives CASSQDPQPTQYF.